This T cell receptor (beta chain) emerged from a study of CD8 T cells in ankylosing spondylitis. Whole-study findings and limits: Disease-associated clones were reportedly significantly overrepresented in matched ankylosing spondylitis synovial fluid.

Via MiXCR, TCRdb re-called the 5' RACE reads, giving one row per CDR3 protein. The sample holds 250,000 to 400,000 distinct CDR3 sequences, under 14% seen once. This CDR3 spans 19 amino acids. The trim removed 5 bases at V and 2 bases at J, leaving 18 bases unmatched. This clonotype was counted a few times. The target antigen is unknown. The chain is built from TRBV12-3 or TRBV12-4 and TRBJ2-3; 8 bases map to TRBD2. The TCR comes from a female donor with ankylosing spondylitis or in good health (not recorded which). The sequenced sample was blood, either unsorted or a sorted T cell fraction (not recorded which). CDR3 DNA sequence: TGTGCCAGCAGTCTCCGCACGCGGGGGGTCACTTGGGACACAGATACGCAGTATTTT. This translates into CASSLRTRGVTWDTDTQYF.